This entry concerns a single TCR beta chain. The CDR3 extends over 16 amino acids. V lost 2 bases and J lost 5; bases outside the gene matches: 11. The germline gives CDR1 SGHRS, CDR2 YFSETQ. This sample was taken from a study of blood T cell repertoires in COVID-19. Generated by immunoSEQ multiplex PCR, the TCRdb table keeps only in-frame clones and is missing some. The table shows about 58,000 clones, with 78% occurring only once. The sequenced material came from peripheral blood. This sequence was found in a human donor in a cohort sampled during active COVID-19. The J gene is TRBJ1-2, the V gene TRBV5-1, with TRBD1 identical over 8 bases. CDR3 amino acids: CASSFLPDRAVYGYTF. CDR3 DNA: TGCGCCAGCAGCTTTTTACCGGACAGGGCAGTTTATGGCTACACCTTC.